One and the same sample provided the 21 T cell receptor beta chains below, sequenced in a study of blood T cell repertoires in COVID-19. The assay was immunoSEQ multiplex PCR, and TCRdb's table has in-frame clones only and misses some. The data contain 350,000 to 400,000 clones, approximately 90% of them singletons. The material sequenced was PBMCs or T cells enriched from blood (not recorded which). Receptor source: a young woman who had recovered from COVID-19.

V and J are TRBV12-3 or TRBV12-4 and TRBJ1-3; no definite D call. V lost 6 bases and J 0 bases, leaving 6 bases between the germline ends. The CDR3 sequence is 13 residues long. CDR3 residues: CASSPSSGNTIYF. The CDR3 coding sequence is TGTGCCAGCAGCCCTAGCTCTGGAAACACCATATATTTT.

V is TRBV7-9 and J is TRBJ2-7; D is perhaps TRBD2 (5 bases). Germline CDR1 SEHNR, CDR2 FQNEAQ (reference sequence). This CDR3 is 16 amino acids long. Trimming pared 5 bases from V and 1 base from J, leaving 18 bases between. CDR3 bases: TGTGCCAGCAGCCCAGGCCGGGGTCCCGAGTCCTACGAGCAGTACTTC. Translating it yields CASSPGRGPESYEQYF.

The chain combines TRBV6-5 with TRBJ1-5, with TRBD1 identical over 9 bases. V was pared by 6 bases and J by 7 bases, with 7 bases of the junction left unmatched. Germline CDR1 is MNHEY and CDR2 is SVGAGI. The CDR3 runs 14 residues. The CDR3 sequence: CASSRDRVKQPQHF. CDR3 nucleotides: TGTGCCAGCAGCCGGGACAGGGTAAAGCAGCCCCAGCATTTT.

The chain links TRBV7-2 to TRBJ2-7, with D unclear. V gave up 0 bases and J gave up 0 bases, with 12 bases separating them. CDR1 is SGHTA and CDR2 is FQGNSA in the germline V gene. The CDR3 length is 16 residues. The CDR3 sequence is CASSLAHSSGSYEQYF. As DNA, the CDR3 is TGTGCCAGCAGCTTAGCGCACAGCTCTGGCTCCTACGAGCAGTACTTC.

With regard to this clone: A read error may account for a junction end that differs from germline. The chain is built from TRBV7-7 and TRBJ2-5, with 12 bases lining up with TRBD2. The CDR3 consists of 16 residues. The germline V gene has CDR1 SSHAT and CDR2 FNYEAQ (reference sequence). CDR3 nucleotides: TGTGCTAGCAGCTCCCGACTAGCGGGGGCGATGGAGACCCAGTACTTC. Residues: CASSSRLAGAMETQYF. The full variable domain, its missing parts supplied by reference TRBV7-7 and TRBJ2-5, is GAGVSQSPRYKVTKRGQDVTLRCDPISSHATLYWYQQALGQGPEFLTYFNYEAQPDKSGLPSDRFSAERPEGSISTLTIQRTEQRDSAMYRCASSSRLAGAMETQYFGPGTRLLVL.

CDR3 sequence: CASSILGQGEYSPLHF. In DNA form, the CDR3 reads TGTGCCAGTAGTATATTGGGCCAGGGTGAGTATTCACCCCTCCACTTT. The chain combines TRBV19 with TRBJ1-6, with D possibly matching TRBD1 (5 bases). Trimming took 2 bases from V and 8 from J, leaving 16 bases between them. In germline, CDR1 is LNHDA, CDR2 SQIVND (reference sequence). The CDR3 spans 16 residues.

The V and J genes are TRBV10-3 and TRBJ1-5; D may be TRBD1 (6 bases). The CDR3 spans 14 residues. V shed 8 bases and J shed 0 bases, with 11 bases lying between them. Germline V gives CDR1 ENHRY, CDR2 SYGVKD. CDR3 protein: CAISGQYSNQPQHF. The CDR3 DNA sequence: TGTGCCATCTCAGGACAGTATAGCAATCAGCCCCAGCATTTT.

The rearrangement links TRBV29-1 to TRBJ2-1, with 10 nucleotides matching TRBD1. The CDR3 has 16 amino acids. Germline assignment: CDR1 SQVTM and CDR2 ANQGSEA. J gave up 4 bases and V 7 bases, and 13 bases lay outside the gene matches. In DNA form, the CDR3 reads TGCAGCGCTCGCGCCCTCGGGACAGGGGATTACAATGAGCAGTTCTTC. This sequence encodes CSARALGTGDYNEQFF.

CDR3 sequence reads: CASSPLMGAGNTIYF. The CDR3 DNA follows: TGTGCCAGCAGCCCGCTTATGGGGGCCGGAAACACCATATATTTT. V is TRBV3-1 (or the pseudogene TRBV3-2) and J is TRBJ1-3; maybe TRBD1 (6 bases). V was clipped by 4 bases and J by 4 bases, with 14 bases between them. CDR1 and CDR2 (germline): LGHDT, YNNKEL (reference sequence). The CDR3 length is 15 residues.

This chain joins TRBV25-1 and TRBJ1-2, with D perhaps TRBD1 (5 bases). The CDR3 totals 12 residues. Trimming pared 6 bases from V and 6 bases from J, leaving 11 bases between. Germline CDR1 and CDR2: MGHDK and SYGVNS. Written as DNA, the CDR3 is TGTGCCAGCAGGGGAGGAGGGGATGGCTACACCTTC. Its protein product is CASRGGGDGYTF.

This clone occurred once. The V gene is TRBV7-8, the J gene TRBJ2-5; possible D gene TRBD1, 5 bases. The V end lost 7 bases, the J end lost 1 base, and 10 bases lay between the germline ends. Germline assignment: CDR1 SGHVS and CDR2 FQNEAQ. This CDR3 has 13 residues. CDR3 loop: CASIGAAQETQYF. The CDR3 region has the DNA TGTGCCAGCATAGGGGCAGCCCAAGAGACCCAGTACTTC.

The V call is TRBV3-1 (or the pseudogene TRBV3-2), the J call TRBJ2-1; 10 nucleotides agree with TRBD2. Germline values: CDR1 LGHDT, CDR2 YNNKEL (reference sequence). The CDR3 length is 16 residues. The V and J ends lost 0 bases and 9 bases, in that order; junction bases with no gene match: 8. The CDR3 DNA sequence: TGTGCCAGCAGCCAAGATAGCGGGGGGCCCAGAATTGAGCAGTTCTTC. Residues: CASSQDSGGPRIEQFF.

The CDR3 sequence is CASSSRGTGNTEAFF. Here the CDR3 DNA reads TGTGCCAGCAGCTCCAGGGGGACAGGGAACACTGAAGCTTTCTTT. The rearrangement joins TRBV4-2 to TRBJ1-1; 8 bases match TRBD1. The CDR3 is made up of 15 amino acids. V shed 5 bases, J shed 1 base, and the junction held 6 bases outside the gene matches. In germline, CDR1 is LGHNA, CDR2 YNFKEQ.

The rearrangement joins TRBV2 to TRBJ1-4; possibly TRBD1 for D (6 bases). Germline CDR1 SNHLY, CDR2 FYNNEI. Trimming took 6 bases from V and 8 from J, leaving 16 bases between them. The CDR3 has 14 residues. The CDR3 protein is CASSQQGGMEKLFF. As DNA, the CDR3 is TGTGCCAGCAGCCAACAGGGCGGAATGGAAAAACTGTTTTTT. Based on the CDR3 plus reference TRBV2 and TRBJ1-4, the full variable domain is EPEVTQTPSHQVTQMGQEVILRCVPISNHLYFYWYRQILGQKVEFLVSFYNNEISEKSEIFDDQFSVERPDGSNFTLKIRSTKLEDSAMYFCASSQQGGMEKLFFGSGTQLSVL.

The chain couples TRBV5-1 to TRBJ1-1, with D unclear. V was shortened by 2 bases and J by 1 base, with 9 bases between the two germline ends. Germline V lookup: CDR1 SGHRS, CDR2 YFSETQ. CDR3 length equals 14 residues. CDR3 in amino acids: CASSFQSQNTEAFF. The CDR3 region has the DNA TGCGCCAGCAGCTTTCAAAGCCAGAACACTGAAGCTTTCTTT. Looking up the rest from reference TRBV5-1 and TRBJ1-1 gives the full variable domain: KAGVTQTPRYLIKTRGQQVTLSCSPISGHRSVSWYQQTPGQGLQFLFEYFSETQRNKGNFPGRFSGRQFSNSRSEMNVSTLELGDSALYLCASSFQSQNTEAFFGQGTRLTVV.

The CDR3 nucleotides read TGTGCCAGCAGCCCCTTTGTTTCTAATGAAAAACTGTTTTTT. It yields the protein CASSPFVSNEKLFF. The rearrangement links TRBV6-5 to TRBJ1-4, with no clear D. The ends were cut back, 6 bases at V and 3 bases at J, with 11 bases in the middle. The germline V gene encodes CDR1 MNHEY and CDR2 SVGAGI. The CDR3 is 14 amino acids.

Many counts were recorded for this clone. Other DNA variants within this sample encode the same CDR3. V is TRBV4-3 and J is TRBJ1-1; unclear D gene. Trimming took 0 bases from V and 2 from J, leaving 4 bases between them. This CDR3 is built from 13 residues. Germline CDR1 and CDR2: LGHNA and YSLEER. CDR3 sequence reads: CASSQDRNTEAFF. Written as DNA, the CDR3 is TGCGCCAGCAGCCAAGACAGAAACACTGAAGCTTTCTTT.

The J gene is TRBJ2-7, the V gene TRBV7-2; TRBD1 matches at 9 bases. Germline V gene lookup returns CDR1 SGHTA and CDR2 FQGNSA. The CDR3 totals 16 residues. V gave up 6 bases and J gave up 3 bases; unmatched junction bases: 12. In DNA form, the CDR3 reads TGTGCCAGCAGTTACCGTCCGGGACAGGGAATCTACGAGCAGTACTTC. Translating gives CASSYRPGQGIYEQYF.

The chain recombines TRBV5-1 with TRBJ1-5; D gene unclear. V dropped 0 bases and J dropped 5 bases, with 6 bases sitting between them. The CDR3 runs 13 residues. Germline CDR1 SGHRS, CDR2 YFSETQ. The CDR3 protein is CASSLGADQPQHF. The CDR3 bases are TGCGCCAGCAGCTTGGGTGCAGATCAGCCCCAGCATTTT.

The chain combines TRBV10-2 with TRBJ1-3, with no clear D. Trimming stripped 2 bases from V and 0 bases from J, with 14 bases between. The CDR3 consists of 17 residues. Germline lookup yields CDR1 WSHSY and CDR2 SAAADI. CDR3 sequence reads: CASSEPAAEGSGNTIYF. The CDR3 bases are TGCGCCAGCAGTGAGCCAGCGGCCGAGGGCTCTGGAAACACCATATATTTT.

The genes are TRBV18 and TRBJ2-5, with TRBD1 matching 10 bases. The junction had 8 bases not matched to a gene; V was cut back by 6 bases and J by 4 bases. Germline V gives CDR1 KGHSH, CDR2 LQKENI. The CDR3 is 15 residues long. The CDR3 DNA is TGTGCCAGCTCGACCAGACAGGGGGCGGGAGAGACCCAGTACTTC. Amino acid sequence: CASSTRQGAGETQYF.